A selection of T cell receptor beta chains follows, all from one sample in a study of post-analysis software for immune sequencing data. TCRdb fed the PCR reads into MiXCR, producing one record per CDR3 protein. The data hold hundreds of thousands of distinct CDR3 sequences, with 40% to 50% observed a single time. The sample was blood. The origin of the receptors is a girl aged 10 to 17 with multiple sclerosis. The CDR3 runs from the conserved cysteine through the conserved F or W. Each record gives: D gene, V gene, J gene, clone size, CDR3 DNA, CDR3 protein. The D gene is left open where the match is weak. The size entry is marked missing in some rows and otherwise reads once, few, many or a size class.

NA	TRBV7-9	TRBJ2-5	NA	TGTGCCAGCAGCTTAATTGGGGGACGAGAGACCCAGTACTTC	CASSLIGGRETQYF
NA	TRBV29-1	TRBJ1-1	NA	TGCAGCGTTGAAGTAATGGCGGAAGCTTTCTTT	CSVEVMAEAFF
TRBD2	TRBV7-9	TRBJ2-1	few	TGTGCCAGCAGCTTAGAAGGGACTATCCAGTTCTTC	CASSLEGTIQFF
NA	TRBV11-2	TRBJ2-4	NA	TGTGCCAGCAGCTTACCAGCGGTAAACATTCAGTACTTC	CASSLPAVNIQYF
TRBD2	TRBV6-6	TRBJ2-7	NA	TGTGCCAGCAGGGAGCGGGATAGCGACGAGCAGTACTTC	CASRERDSDEQYF
NA	TRBV11-2	TRBJ2-7	few	TGTGCCAGCAGCCTGCCCGTGGTGTACTCCTACGAGCAGTACTTC	CASSLPVVYSYEQYF
NA	TRBV6-5	TRBJ2-5	few	TGTGCCAGCAGTTACTCGAGAGGGGAAGAGACCCAGTACTTC	CASSYSRGEETQYF
TRBD1	TRBV6-5	TRBJ1-2	once	TGTGCCAGCAGAGAGGGGGCGTACTTTGGCTACACCTTC	CASREGAYFGYTF
TRBD2	TRBV2	TRBJ2-1	NA	TGTGCCAGCAGTGCCAAGCGGGGGGGCCAAAGAAATGAGCAGTTCTTC	CASSAKRGGQRNEQFF
TRBD1	TRBV5-1	TRBJ2-1	NA	TGCGCCAGCAGCTTGGAAGGGACAGGGGGCAACATCGGCAAGCGCTACAATGAGCAGTTCTTC	CASSLEGTGGNIGKRYNEQFF
NA	TRBV15	TRBJ2-3	NA	TGTGCCACCAGCAGAGATCCAAAAGTATACACAGATACGCAGTATTTT	CATSRDPKVYTDTQYF
NA	TRBV7-2	TRBJ1-1	few	TGTGCCAGCAGCTGGAACCTCAGGCCTGAAGCTTTCTTT	CASSWNLRPEAFF
NA	TRBV12-3/TRBV12-4	TRBJ1-6	NA	TGTGCCAGCAGTTTCAGACGCATGAAACTTTCACCCCTCCACTTT	CASSFRRMKLSPLHF
NA	TRBV27	TRBJ1-1	NA	TGTGCCAGCAGTTCTGACAGGAGCCTGAACACTGAAGCTTTCTTT	CASSSDRSLNTEAFF
TRBD1	TRBV7-2	TRBJ1-2	NA	TGTGCCAGCAGCTTCTGGACAGGGGCGGGCGGCTACACCTTC	CASSFWTGAGGYTF
TRBD1	TRBV29-1	TRBJ2-5	many	TGCAGCTTCACCGGGACAGGGGGCCCCCAAGAGACCCAGTACTTC	CSFTGTGGPQETQYF
NA	TRBV20-1	TRBJ1-5	NA	TGCAGTGCAAGTCGGGACACTAGCAATCAGCCCCAGCATTTT	CSASRDTSNQPQHF
TRBD2	TRBV28	TRBJ2-3	NA	TGTGCCAGCAGTTTGGGACTAGCGGGGTTCACAGATACGCAGTATTTT	CASSLGLAGFTDTQYF
TRBD2	TRBV18	TRBJ2-3	NA	TGTGCCAGCTCCCGCAGCGGGGCCGTCACAGATACGCAGTATTTT	CASSRSGAVTDTQYF
NA	TRBV24-1	TRBJ2-7	NA	TGTGCCACCAGTGACCCGACAATTCCCGAGCAGTACTTC	CATSDPTIPEQYF
TRBD2	TRBV15	TRBJ2-5	NA	TGTGCCACCAGCAAGACCTCCTTATCTGGACTAGAATTCCTTGAGACCCAGTACTTC	CATSKTSLSGLEFLETQYF
NA	TRBV12-3/TRBV12-4	TRBJ1-5	NA	TGTGCCAGCACCTCCGGGGGTTCTCAGCCCCAGCATTTT	CASTSGGSQPQHF
NA	TRBV29-1	TRBJ2-1	once	TGCAGCGCCGAGGGGCGGGATGAGCAGTTCTTC	CSAEGRDEQFF
NA	TRBV10-1	TRBJ2-1	NA	TGCGCCAGCAGTGATCCCGGGGGTTCCTACAATGAGCAGTTCTTC	CASSDPGGSYNEQFF
TRBD2	TRBV12-3/TRBV12-4	TRBJ2-1	NA	TGTGCCAGCCTCCTAGCGGGAGGGCCCGACAATGAGCAGTTCTTC	CASLLAGGPDNEQFF
NA	TRBV7-3	TRBJ2-5	NA	TGTGCCAGCAGCCCTCCGTGGACCCAAGAGACCCAGTACTTC	CASSPPWTQETQYF
TRBD1	TRBV12-3/TRBV12-4	TRBJ2-5	NA	TGTGCCAGCAGATCAGGGGGTTTAGAGACCCAGTACTTC	CASRSGGLETQYF
NA	TRBV24-1	TRBJ1-1	NA	TGTGCCACCAGTGATTGGGGGGGCCGAGAAGCTTTCTTT	CATSDWGGREAFF
TRBD1	TRBV12-3/TRBV12-4	TRBJ2-7	few	TGTGCCAGCACTGGACAGGGCTACGAGCAGTACTTC	CASTGQGYEQYF
NA	TRBV20-1	TRBJ1-2	NA	TGCAGTGCCGAAGGGAGGGGGGACTATGGCTACACCTTC	CSAEGRGDYGYTF
TRBD1	TRBV28	TRBJ2-3	many	TGTGCCAGCAGTTCTATGACAGGGCTCACAGATACGCAGTATTTT	CASSSMTGLTDTQYF
NA	TRBV21-1	TRBJ2-3	NA	TGTGCCAGCACCCGGGACAGGGGAATGGGCACAGATACGCAGTATTTT	CASTRDRGMGTDTQYF
TRBD2	TRBV10-3	TRBJ2-7	NA	TGTGCCATCAGTGTCATCGGCGGGGGTATGGGGGAGCAGTACTTC	CAISVIGGGMGEQYF
TRBD2	TRBV4-2	TRBJ2-1	NA	TGTGCCAGCAACCAGGCGACTAGCGTTGGGAATGAGCAGTTCTTC	CASNQATSVGNEQFF
TRBD2	TRBV20-1	TRBJ2-7	NA	TGCAGTGCTAGAGGGGGACTAGCGGGGGGGATTGCCTACGAGCAGTACTTC	CSARGGLAGGIAYEQYF
TRBD2	TRBV20-1	TRBJ2-7	few	TGCAGTGCTAGAGACGATGCAGGACTAGCGATATACGAGCAGTACTTC	CSARDDAGLAIYEQYF
NA	TRBV7-2	TRBJ1-2	NA	TGTGCCAGCAGCCAGCAGGCTAGCTATGGCTACACCTTC	CASSQQASYGYTF
TRBD1	TRBV5-5	TRBJ2-7	NA	TGTGCCAGCAGCCGTGAGGGGGCTCGCTACGAGCAGTACTTC	CASSREGARYEQYF
NA	TRBV10-3	TRBJ2-3	NA	TGTGCCATCAGTGAGTCGTTTAGGGAAATAACAGATACGCAGTATTTT	CAISESFREITDTQYF
NA	TRBV12-3/TRBV12-4	TRBJ1-5	NA	TGTGCCAGCAGCCTGGAGGGCCACCCCAATCAGCCCCAGCATTTT	CASSLEGHPNQPQHF
NA	TRBV12-3/TRBV12-4	TRBJ2-5	few	TGTGCCAGCAGTTTGCGGGGGCGCGAGGAGACCCAGTACTTC	CASSLRGREETQYF
NA	TRBV7-2	TRBJ1-1	NA	TGTGCCAGCAGCTTAGTTGGGGGTAACCCTGAAGCTTTCTTT	CASSLVGGNPEAFF
NA	TRBV7-8	TRBJ2-7	few	TGTGCCAGCAGCTCATATTCTTCGGCCTATAAACCGGGCGAGCAGTACTTC	CASSSYSSAYKPGEQYF